This T cell receptor beta chain was profiled in a study of T cells in Graves' hyperthyroidism and ophthalmopathy. This clonotype was recorded many times. TCR beta CDR3 sequences were amplified from RNA transcripts. TCR CDR3 underwent first-round RT-PCR with the HTBI primer set. TCRdb analysed the multiplex PCR reads with MiXCR anew, one entry per CDR3 protein. The sample includes roughly 570,000 distinct CDR3 sequences, 46% of them seen just once. Uncontrolled infection, other autoimmune disease, pregnancy or lactation barred patients from enrollment. The sequenced sample consisted of peripheral blood or thyroid tissue (not recorded which). The TCR was taken from an adult woman with Graves' disease, either hyperthyroidism or ophthalmopathy (not recorded which).

The CDR3 loop is CASSLDRGGNQPQHF. The CDR3, as DNA: TGTGCCAGCAGCCTGGACAGGGGCGGCAATCAGCCCCAGCATTTT. This sequence joins TRBV7-9 and TRBJ1-5; 9 bases map to TRBD1. The germline CDR1 and CDR2 sequences are SEHNR and FQNEAQ (reference sequence). V lost 5 bases to trimming and J lost 2 bases; unmatched junction nucleotides: 4. The CDR3 runs to 15 residues.